Following are 7 T cell receptor beta chains from one sample sequenced in a study of T-cell reconstitution after alpha-beta-depleted transplantation in children (dated by TCRdb to the mid-2010s). Library preparation was by PCR. The reads were generated on an Illumina HiSeq 2500. Molecular barcoding was employed in the preparation of TCR libraries, with unique molecular identifiers being used to normalize TCRbeta repertoire quantification. The raw public reads went through TCRdb reprocessing: fastp at Q25, MiXCR clone calling, in-frame beta chains kept. Duplicate CDR3 protein sequences are folded into a single record with the most common DNA and genes. This sample lists 250,000 to 400,000 distinct CDR3 sequences; approximately 23% were detected once. The ten largest clones represent 10% to 11% of the sample. Taken with the paper, the label for treatment or condition translates to: allogeneic hematopoietic cell transplantation with graft depleted of TCRalphabeta T cells and CD19 B cells.

The input for sequencing was PBMCs, mostly from graft donor cells, taken 180 days after TCRalphabeta/CD19-depleted stem cell transplant. The origin of the receptors is a male patient younger than 18 who had a stem cell transplant for acute lymphoblastic leukemia, so the T cells may come from the graft donor.

This sequence joins TRBV20-1 and TRBJ2-7; no reliable D call. This CDR3 has 14 amino acids. The V and J ends lost 1 base and 1 base respectively, with 11 bases between them. Germline V gene lookup returns CDR1 DFQATT and CDR2 SNEGSKA (reference sequence). The CDR3 bases are TGCAGTGCTAGAGCTCCAGATCGGTCCTACGAGCAGTACTTC. Translating gives CSARAPDRSYEQYF.

This clonotype was seen a few times. The chain carries TRBV29-1 and TRBJ1-3, with TRBD1 matching over 10 bases. V shed 6 bases and J 0 bases; nucleotides not matched to a gene: 2. The CDR3 length is 14 residues. Germline CDR1 is SQVTM and CDR2 is ANQGSEA. The CDR3, as DNA: TGCAGCGTGGGACAGGGGAGCTCTGGAAACACCATATATTTT. Its protein product is CSVGQGSSGNTIYF. The full variable domain, rest sourced from reference TRBV29-1 and TRBJ1-3, is SAVISQKPSRDICQRGTSLTIQCQVDSQVTMMFWYRQQPGQSLTLIATANQGSEATYESGFVIDKFPISRPNLTFSTLTVSNMSPEDSSIYLCSVGQGSSGNTIYFGEGSWLTVV.

This clonotype was observed a few times. V usage is TRBV15 and J usage is TRBJ2-1; no firm D call. V gave up 8 bases and J gave up 6 bases, with 8 bases separating them. The germline V gene has CDR1 LNHNV and CDR2 YYDKDF (reference sequence). The CDR3 has 11 residues. The CDR3 here is CATLKINEQFF. DNA for the CDR3: TGTGCCACCCTCAAGATCAATGAGCAGTTCTTC.

This clonotype showed up just a few times. The V and J genes are TRBV29-1 and TRBJ2-1, with 9 bases identical to TRBD2. J was trimmed by 10 bases and V by 2 bases; bases with no gene match: 9. The CDR3 runs 14 residues. In germline, CDR1 is SQVTM, CDR2 ANQGSEA. CDR3 residues: CSVELAGGPSEQFF. The CDR3 region has the DNA TGCAGCGTTGAATTGGCGGGAGGGCCGTCGGAGCAGTTCTTC.

V is TRBV5-6 and J is TRBJ2-1; D perhaps matches TRBD2 (6 bases). The length of the CDR3 is 14 residues. The germline V and J ends were trimmed by 8 bases and 1 base, with 13 bases remaining between them. CDR1 SGHDT and CDR2 YYEEEE come from the germline V gene. The CDR3 nucleotides read TGTGCCAGTAAGCGGAGGGGATCCTACAATGAGCAGTTCTTC. This gives the protein CASKRRGSYNEQFF.

The genes are TRBV12-3 or TRBV12-4 and TRBJ2-7; D may be TRBD1 (6 bases). The CDR3 is 14 amino acids. The V end lost 5 bases, the J end lost 4 bases, and 15 bases lay between the germline ends. The CDR3 DNA follows: TGTGCCAGCAGTGAAACAGGGCCGTGGTACGAGCAGTACTTC. This codes for CASSETGPWYEQYF.

The chain links TRBV7-3 to TRBJ2-2; tentative D call: TRBD2 (7 bases). CDR1 is SGHTA and CDR2 is FQGTGA in the germline V gene. With 5 bases removed from V and 0 bases from J, the gap between germline ends came to 16 bases. This CDR3 region has 17 residues. As DNA, the CDR3 is TGTGCCAGCAGCCGCCGGGGGGCAAGAACGAACACCGGGGAGCTGTTTTTT. Its translation: CASSRRGARTNTGELFF.